Listed below are T cell receptor beta chains from one sample, sequenced in a study of T cell repertoires in cytomegalovirus infection. TCRdb re-derived calls from the reads in MiXCR, one entry per CDR3 protein. The data show 550,000 to 700,000 distinct CDR3 sequences, over 35% seen once. Their antigens are not known. Source: cultured PBMCs, taken from culture after CMV antigen stimulation. All receptors come from a human donor in good health (CMV status not recorded). Some clones in this sample may be carry-over from other donors' samples. The CDR3 runs from the conserved cysteine through the conserved F or W. Each record gives: J gene, V gene, clone size, D gene, CDR3 DNA, CDR3 protein. D genes are given only for firm matches. Clone sizes are given selectively: once, few, many, or a class where the clone is expanded.

j_call: TRBJ2-1
v_call: TRBV4-2
clone_size: .
d_call: .
cdr3_nt: TGTGCCAGCAGCCAAGTCTCCGGGGGGCAGTTCTTC
cdr3_aa: CASSQVSGGQFF

j_call: TRBJ2-1
v_call: TRBV7-2
clone_size: many
d_call: .
cdr3_nt: TGTGCCAGCAGCGCGTCTCATCCAGTCTCCTACAATGAGCAGTTCTTC
cdr3_aa: CASSASHPVSYNEQFF

j_call: TRBJ2-1
v_call: TRBV7-6
clone_size: few
d_call: .
cdr3_nt: TGTGCCAGCAGCAAACTAGGGTTGGGTGAGCAGTTCTTC
cdr3_aa: CASSKLGLGEQFF

j_call: TRBJ2-6
v_call: TRBV5-1
clone_size: .
d_call: TRBD2
cdr3_nt: TGCGCCAGCAGCCCTATAGCGGGCTCTGGGGCCAACGTCCTGACTTTC
cdr3_aa: CASSPIAGSGANVLTF

j_call: TRBJ2-7
v_call: TRBV20-1
clone_size: .
d_call: TRBD2
cdr3_nt: TGCAGTGCTAGAGGGGGGGGATGGGGGGAGCAGTACTTC
cdr3_aa: CSARGGGWGEQYF

j_call: TRBJ2-5
v_call: TRBV11-2
clone_size: .
d_call: .
cdr3_nt: TGTGCCAGCAGCTTAGAGACGGGGACCCAGTACTTC
cdr3_aa: CASSLETGTQYF

j_call: TRBJ2-7
v_call: TRBV4-2
clone_size: few
d_call: TRBD2
cdr3_nt: TGTGCCAGCAGCCAGGTTAGCGGGGGCCGATACGAGCAGTACTTC
cdr3_aa: CASSQVSGGRYEQYF

j_call: TRBJ1-2
v_call: TRBV7-2
clone_size: .
d_call: .
cdr3_nt: TGTGCCAGCAGCGCACCGGGGGCCTTGTTGGGCTACACCTTC
cdr3_aa: CASSAPGALLGYTF

j_call: TRBJ2-5
v_call: TRBV7-4
clone_size: few
d_call: .
cdr3_nt: TGTGCCAGCAGCTTAGCGACAGACCAAGAGACCCAGTACTTC
cdr3_aa: CASSLATDQETQYF

j_call: TRBJ2-2
v_call: TRBV7-6
clone_size: .
d_call: .
cdr3_nt: TGTGCCAGCAGCTTAGATTCCGGGTCCGGGGAGCTGTTTTTT
cdr3_aa: CASSLDSGSGELFF

j_call: TRBJ1-2
v_call: TRBV6-2/TRBV6-3
clone_size: .
d_call: .
cdr3_nt: TGTGCCAGCAGTTACCTGACATATGGCTACACCTTC
cdr3_aa: CASSYLTYGYTF

j_call: TRBJ2-2
v_call: TRBV10-3
clone_size: .
d_call: .
cdr3_nt: TGTGCCATCAAGACAGCGGGCAACACCGGGGAGCTGTTTTTT
cdr3_aa: CAIKTAGNTGELFF

j_call: TRBJ2-7
v_call: TRBV28
clone_size: .
d_call: .
cdr3_nt: TGTGCCAGCAGTTCCCCCGGGGGGCGATATACCTACGAGCAGTACTTC
cdr3_aa: CASSSPGGRYTYEQYF

j_call: TRBJ1-3
v_call: TRBV7-2
clone_size: many
d_call: .
cdr3_nt: TGTGCCAGCAAGAAGTCCTACTCTGGAAACACCATATATTTT
cdr3_aa: CASKKSYSGNTIYF

j_call: TRBJ1-5
v_call: TRBV7-2
clone_size: .
d_call: .
cdr3_nt: TGTGCCAGCAGCTTAGTGGGAGGCGATCAGCCCCAGCATTTT
cdr3_aa: CASSLVGGDQPQHF

j_call: TRBJ2-4
v_call: TRBV12-3/TRBV12-4
clone_size: .
d_call: TRBD1
cdr3_nt: TGTGCCAGCAGTATCCGGGACAGGGAGAACATTCAGTACTTC
cdr3_aa: CASSIRDRENIQYF

j_call: TRBJ1-3
v_call: TRBV20-1
clone_size: .
d_call: .
cdr3_nt: TGCAGTGCTAGAAGTGCGGCCAGTGGAAACACCATATATTTT
cdr3_aa: CSARSAASGNTIYF

j_call: TRBJ2-7
v_call: TRBV7-3
clone_size: .
d_call: TRBD2
cdr3_nt: TGTGCCAGCAGCTTCCCCGTGGGAGGGCCTTTGAGTCGCGAGCAGTACTTC
cdr3_aa: CASSFPVGGPLSREQYF

j_call: TRBJ2-5
v_call: TRBV6-2/TRBV6-3
clone_size: .
d_call: .
cdr3_nt: TGTGCCAGCAGTTACGACGGGGGAGAAGAGACCCAGTACTTC
cdr3_aa: CASSYDGGEETQYF

j_call: TRBJ2-1
v_call: TRBV12-3/TRBV12-4
clone_size: .
d_call: TRBD2
cdr3_nt: TGTGCCAGCAGCCAGGGACTAGCGAAAGTCAATGAGCAGTTCTTC
cdr3_aa: CASSQGLAKVNEQFF

j_call: TRBJ2-5
v_call: TRBV7-2
clone_size: few
d_call: TRBD2
cdr3_nt: TGTGCCAGCAGCCCTTTAGGAGCGGGAGGCGGTGAGACCCAGTACTTC
cdr3_aa: CASSPLGAGGGETQYF

j_call: TRBJ2-2
v_call: TRBV7-2
clone_size: few
d_call: .
cdr3_nt: TGTGCCAGCAGCTTAGCGGGGGGTATCCCCGGGGAGCTGTTTTTT
cdr3_aa: CASSLAGGIPGELFF

j_call: TRBJ1-1
v_call: TRBV19
clone_size: few
d_call: .
cdr3_nt: TGTGCCAGTAGTACCGGAGGGGTCTCCGGGACTGAAGCTTTCTTT
cdr3_aa: CASSTGGVSGTEAFF

j_call: TRBJ2-6
v_call: TRBV10-3
clone_size: .
d_call: .
cdr3_nt: TGTGCCATCAGTGAGTCGAGAGGGCCTGGGGCCAACGTCCTGACTTTC
cdr3_aa: CAISESRGPGANVLTF

j_call: TRBJ2-3
v_call: TRBV11-2
clone_size: .
d_call: TRBD2
cdr3_nt: TGTGCCAGCAGCTTTCGGGGGGGTGGGGCAGATACGCAGTATTTT
cdr3_aa: CASSFRGGGADTQYF

j_call: TRBJ2-1
v_call: TRBV5-4
clone_size: many
d_call: TRBD1
cdr3_nt: TGTGCCAGCAGCAGGGACAGCTCCTACAATGAGCAGTTCTTC
cdr3_aa: CASSRDSSYNEQFF

j_call: TRBJ1-3
v_call: TRBV7-8
clone_size: many
d_call: .
cdr3_nt: TGTGCCAGCAGCCCCCGTGGGCCTGGAAACACCATATATTTT
cdr3_aa: CASSPRGPGNTIYF

j_call: TRBJ2-1
v_call: TRBV3-1
clone_size: .
d_call: TRBD2
cdr3_nt: TGTGCCAGCAGCCACGTCGGACTAGCGGGGTACAATGAGCAGTTCTTC
cdr3_aa: CASSHVGLAGYNEQFF

j_call: TRBJ2-1
v_call: TRBV6-5
clone_size: .
d_call: .
cdr3_nt: TGTGCCAGCAGACCTTCCCCGAGGTCCTACAATGAGCAGTTCTTC
cdr3_aa: CASRPSPRSYNEQFF

j_call: TRBJ2-3
v_call: TRBV7-2
clone_size: .
d_call: .
cdr3_nt: TGTGCCAGCAGCTTAGTACCAATCGCAGATACGCAGTATTTT
cdr3_aa: CASSLVPIADTQYF

j_call: TRBJ2-3
v_call: TRBV5-6
clone_size: .
d_call: .
cdr3_nt: TGTGCCAGCAGCTATAGGGACTTAGATACGCAGTATTTT
cdr3_aa: CASSYRDLDTQYF

j_call: TRBJ2-3
v_call: TRBV2
clone_size: few
d_call: .
cdr3_nt: TGTGCCAGCAGTGATAGCAGAGTCGGTACGCAGTATTTT
cdr3_aa: CASSDSRVGTQYF

j_call: TRBJ2-7
v_call: TRBV12-3/TRBV12-4
clone_size: .
d_call: .
cdr3_nt: TGTGCCAGCAGTTTTGACGACAGGAAGGTGACCTACGAGCAGTACTTC
cdr3_aa: CASSFDDRKVTYEQYF

j_call: TRBJ1-6
v_call: TRBV14
clone_size: .
d_call: .
cdr3_nt: TGTGCCAGCAGCCAAGGTATCAGGGTGGTATCACCCCTCCACTTT
cdr3_aa: CASSQGIRVVSPLHF

j_call: TRBJ2-1
v_call: TRBV20-1
clone_size: .
d_call: .
cdr3_nt: TGCAGTGCTAGGGGGGTCGGGGACGGCTCCTACAATGAGCAGTTCTTC
cdr3_aa: CSARGVGDGSYNEQFF

j_call: TRBJ1-5
v_call: TRBV20-1
clone_size: .
d_call: TRBD1
cdr3_nt: TGCAGTGCTATGGGACAGACTAGCAATCAGCCCCAGCATTTT
cdr3_aa: CSAMGQTSNQPQHF

j_call: TRBJ1-2
v_call: TRBV11-2
clone_size: .
d_call: .
cdr3_nt: TGTGCCAGCAGCTTAGTAAAAGGGGACGGAACTGCGAACTATGGCTACACCTTC
cdr3_aa: CASSLVKGDGTANYGYTF

j_call: TRBJ1-2
v_call: TRBV4-1
clone_size: few
d_call: .
cdr3_nt: TGCGCCAGCAGCCTTCCGGGCTCAACACCTGTGGGAGGCTACACCTTC
cdr3_aa: CASSLPGSTPVGGYTF

j_call: TRBJ2-5
v_call: TRBV5-5
clone_size: .
d_call: .
cdr3_nt: TGTGCCAGCAGCTTTAGCGTGGTCGGAGCCTCGCAAGAGACCCAGTACTTC
cdr3_aa: CASSFSVVGASQETQYF

j_call: TRBJ2-5
v_call: TRBV20-1
clone_size: .
d_call: .
cdr3_nt: TGCAGTGCATCGTTGTCAGAGACCCAGTACTTC
cdr3_aa: CSASLSETQYF

j_call: TRBJ1-3
v_call: TRBV11-2
clone_size: .
d_call: .
cdr3_nt: TGTGCCAGCAGCCCCTATGCCGTCTCTGGAAACACCATATATTTT
cdr3_aa: CASSPYAVSGNTIYF

j_call: TRBJ2-6
v_call: TRBV10-3
clone_size: once
d_call: TRBD1
cdr3_nt: TGTGCCATCAGTGTACAGGGGAGCTCTGGGGCCAACGTCCTGACTTTC
cdr3_aa: CAISVQGSSGANVLTF

j_call: TRBJ1-4
v_call: TRBV19
clone_size: few
d_call: TRBD1
cdr3_nt: TGTGCCAGTAGTCATCGCATTGGACAGGGGTCGGTGGAACTGTTTTTT
cdr3_aa: CASSHRIGQGSVELFF

j_call: TRBJ1-1
v_call: TRBV20-1
clone_size: .
d_call: .
cdr3_nt: TGCAGTGGACAGAGTAGAACGAACACTGAAGCTTTCTTT
cdr3_aa: CSGQSRTNTEAFF

j_call: TRBJ2-1
v_call: TRBV7-8
clone_size: few
d_call: .
cdr3_nt: TGTGCCAGCAGCTTAGTTGTGTCCTTCAATGAGCAGTTCTTC
cdr3_aa: CASSLVVSFNEQFF

j_call: TRBJ1-3
v_call: TRBV7-2
clone_size: few
d_call: TRBD1
cdr3_nt: TGTGCCAGCAGCTTATGGTGGGACAGGGGTGGAAACACCATATATTTT
cdr3_aa: CASSLWWDRGGNTIYF

j_call: TRBJ1-6
v_call: TRBV7-2
clone_size: few
d_call: TRBD1
cdr3_nt: TGTGCCAGCAGAACCGGGACAGGGGTCTCACCCCTCCACTTT
cdr3_aa: CASRTGTGVSPLHF

j_call: TRBJ1-2
v_call: TRBV6-6
clone_size: .
d_call: .
cdr3_nt: TGTGCCAGCAGTCCTGGATGGGCGGACTATGGCTACACCTTC
cdr3_aa: CASSPGWADYGYTF

j_call: TRBJ2-2
v_call: TRBV7-2
clone_size: many
d_call: TRBD1
cdr3_nt: TGTGCCAGCAGCTCGCAGGGGGCCGGGGAGCTGTTTTTT
cdr3_aa: CASSSQGAGELFF

j_call: TRBJ1-3
v_call: TRBV6-1
clone_size: few
d_call: .
cdr3_nt: TGTGCCAGCAGTCGAGGGATCACTGGAAACACCATATATTTT
cdr3_aa: CASSRGITGNTIYF